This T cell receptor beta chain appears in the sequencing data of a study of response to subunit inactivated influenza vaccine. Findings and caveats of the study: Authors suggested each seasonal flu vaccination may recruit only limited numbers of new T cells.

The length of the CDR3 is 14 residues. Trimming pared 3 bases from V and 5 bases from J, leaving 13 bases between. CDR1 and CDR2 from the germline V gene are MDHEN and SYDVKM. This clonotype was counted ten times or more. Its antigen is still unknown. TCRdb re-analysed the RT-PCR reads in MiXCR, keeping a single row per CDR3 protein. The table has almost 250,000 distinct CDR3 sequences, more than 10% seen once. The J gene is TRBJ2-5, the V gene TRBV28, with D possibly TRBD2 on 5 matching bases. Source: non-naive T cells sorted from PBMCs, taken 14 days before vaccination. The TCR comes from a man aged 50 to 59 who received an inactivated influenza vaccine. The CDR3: CASSLWARRETQYF. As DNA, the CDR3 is TGTGCCAGCAGTTTGTGGGCAAGGAGGGAGACCCAGTACTTC.